Each of the 21 T cell receptor beta chains below was sequenced from the same sample in a study of siplizumab effects on memory and regulatory T cells. Using immunoSEQ multiplex PCR, the repertoire was profiled, and TCRdb retains in-frame clones only, with some absent. The sample holds tens of thousands of clones, about 97% seen once. Sequencing was performed on naive CD4+ T cells sorted from blood. All receptors come from a human donor in good health.

About this clone itself: The junction differs from germline at one of its ends, possibly a read error. The chain joins TRBV7-7 to TRBJ2-1; 7 bases match TRBD1. Looked up from germline, CDR1 is SSHAT and CDR2 is FNYEAQ (reference sequence). This CDR3 comprises 13 residues. DNA of the CDR3: TGTGCTAGCAGCCGAGGGACAGCCAATGAGCAGTTCTTC. Protein: CASSRGTANEQFF. The variable domain in full, with the rest retrieved from reference TRBV7-7 and TRBJ2-1, is GAGVSQSPRYKVTKRGQDVTLRCDPISSHATLYWYQQALGQGPEFLTYFNYEAQPDKSGLPSDRFSAERPEGSISTLTIQRTEQRDSAMYRCASSRGTANEQFFGPGTRLTVL.

This chain links TRBV7-2 with TRBJ2-7, with a tentative D call TRBD2 (6 bases). Trimming left V 1 base short and J 0 bases short, with 10 bases between. Germline V CDR1 and CDR2: SGHTA, FQGNSA. The CDR3 is 15 residues long. CDR3 loop: CASSLGPGSSYEQYF. CDR3 nucleotide sequence: TGTGCCAGCAGCTTAGGCCCCGGGAGCTCCTACGAGCAGTACTTC.

The gene calls are TRBV5-4 and TRBJ2-7; TRBD2 agrees at 7 bases. Germline CDR1 SGHNT, CDR2 YYREEE (reference sequence). V was pared by 4 bases and J by 3 bases, with 10 bases of the junction left unmatched. The length of the CDR3 is 15 residues. The CDR3 here is CASSPRLGRDYEQYF. The CDR3 DNA follows: TGTGCCAGCAGCCCCCGATTGGGGAGGGACTACGAGCAGTACTTC.

V usage is TRBV6-6 and J usage is TRBJ1-1; unclear D gene. The germline CDR1 and CDR2 sequences are MNHNY and SVGAGI (reference sequence). The CDR3 loop spans 14 amino acids. Trimming left V 2 bases short and J 1 base short, with 8 bases between. The CDR3 DNA reads as TGTGCCAGCAGTTACCCGGAGGGGAACACTGAAGCTTTCTTT. Amino acid sequence: CASSYPEGNTEAFF.

V is TRBV30 and J is TRBJ1-4; D gene uncertain. Germline CDR1 GTSNPN, CDR2 SVGIG (reference sequence). This CDR3 is 14 amino acids long. Trimming took off 4 bases at V and 3 bases at J, with 12 bases between the two ends. CDR3 region: CAWTRGLSNEKLFF. The CDR3, as DNA: TGTGCCTGGACCCGAGGGTTATCTAATGAAAAACTGTTTTTT.

The chain joins TRBV7-3 to TRBJ2-1; maybe TRBD2 (6 bases). The CDR3 is 16 amino acids. CDR1 and CDR2 from the germline V gene are SGHTA and FQGTGA. The V end was cut by 0 bases, the J end by 4 bases, with 13 bases between. The CDR3 region has the DNA TGTGCCAGCAGCTTAACTCCGGGGGTTCAGTACAATGAGCAGTTCTTC. This gives the protein CASSLTPGVQYNEQFF.

The chain is built from TRBV7-3 and TRBJ1-2; D remains ambiguous. Germline V CDR1 and CDR2: SGHTA, FQGTGA. CDR3 length: 15 amino acids. V lost 1 base, J lost 6 bases, and 15 bases lay in between. CDR3 residues: CASSLNSVARDGYTF. DNA for the CDR3: TGTGCCAGCAGCTTAAACTCAGTAGCACGGGATGGCTACACCTTC.

The chain is built from TRBV5-1 and TRBJ2-1; 12 bases are shared with TRBD2. In germline, CDR1 is SGHRS, CDR2 YFSETQ. With V trimmed by 0 bases and J by 6 bases, 4 bases remained unmatched. This CDR3 has 16 amino acids. CDR3: CASSLAPTSGSNEQFF. Written as DNA, the CDR3 is TGCGCCAGCAGCTTGGCCCCGACTAGCGGGAGCAATGAGCAGTTCTTC.

V gene TRBV5-6 combines with J gene TRBJ1-1; maybe TRBD1 (5 bases). Germline values: CDR1 SGHDT, CDR2 YYEEEE. The CDR3 sequence is 15 residues long. V was shortened by 4 bases and J by 1 base, with 14 bases between the two germline ends. The CDR3 DNA follows: TGTGCCAGCAGCGGGCCGGGACCCCCGAACACTGAAGCTTTCTTT. It codes for CASSGPGPPNTEAFF.

The V gene is TRBV23-1, the J gene TRBJ1-2, with 9 bases that match TRBD1. TRBV23-1 has ORF status, its function being uncertain. The ends lost 2 bases at V and 7 bases at J; junction bases unmatched: 8. The CDR3 length is 15 residues. The CDR3 DNA follows: TGCGCCAGCAGTCAACCCGGACAGGGGAGGAGTGGCTACACCTTC. Its protein product is CASSQPGQGRSGYTF.

This clone was detected a few times. The chain uses TRBV19 and TRBJ1-5; 7 bases fit TRBD1. This CDR3 has 17 residues. The junction had 12 bases not matched to a gene; V was cut back by 6 bases and J by 1 base. Germline CDR1 LNHDA, CDR2 SQIVND (reference sequence). The CDR3 nucleotides read TGTGCCAGTAGAGCCGCGGGCCAGGGACAGAGCAATCAGCCCCAGCATTTT. Amino acid sequence: CASRAAGQGQSNQPQHF.

CDR3 in DNA: TGCGCCAGCAGTGAGTCTTCGCCGAGCTCCTACAATGAGCAGTTCTTC. It codes for CASSESSPSSYNEQFF. The rearrangement uses TRBV10-1 and TRBJ2-1, with D hard to call. CDR3 length: 16 residues. The germline V gene has CDR1 WNHNN and CDR2 SYGVQD (reference sequence). Trimming pared 0 bases from V and 0 bases from J, leaving 9 bases between.

This clone has a single count. The chain links TRBV7-3 to TRBJ2-2, with D unclear. Germline CDR1 and CDR2: SGHTA and FQGTGA. Between the trimmed V and J ends, which lost 3 bases and 4 bases, there was a span of 3 bases. The CDR3 spans 12 residues. In DNA form, the CDR3 reads TGTGCCAGCAGCTTCAGCACCGGGGAGCTGTTTTTT. This codes for CASSFSTGELFF.

This CDR3 is CASSLQDRGTHEQYF. The CDR3 bases are TGCGCCAGCAGCTTGCAGGACAGGGGAACCCACGAGCAGTACTTC. The chain carries TRBV5-1 and TRBJ2-7; 9 bases are a match to TRBD1. Germline values: CDR1 SGHRS, CDR2 YFSETQ. After removal of 1 base from V and 5 bases from J, the junction contained 7 bases not matched to a gene. CDR3 length: 15 amino acids.

This chain joins TRBV7-9 and TRBJ2-2; 7 positions match TRBD2. The CDR3 runs 13 residues. V dropped 11 bases and J dropped 1; count of bases not matched to a gene: 4. CDR1 is SEHNR and CDR2 is FQNEAQ in the germline V gene (reference sequence). The chain's CDR3 is CAPGGKNTGELFF. The DNA of the CDR3 is TGTGCCCCCGGGGGGAAGAACACCGGGGAGCTGTTTTTT.

CDR3 protein: CASSIIPPRHSSNQPQHF. DNA of the CDR3: TGTGCCAGTAGTATAATCCCCCCCCGACACAGTAGCAATCAGCCCCAGCATTTT. This chain links TRBV19 with TRBJ1-5; D not certain. The V gene lost 2 bases and the J gene lost 0 bases, with 17 bases spanning the gap. Germline CDR1 reads LNHDA; CDR2 reads SQIVND (reference sequence). The CDR3 runs to 18 residues.

In DNA, the CDR3 is TGTGCCAGCAGTTTGACGGGACAGCCGGGCGAGCAGTACTTC. Its protein product is CASSLTGQPGEQYF. The genes are TRBV28 and TRBJ2-7; TRBD1 matches 7 bases. This CDR3 is 14 amino acids long. The germline CDR1 and CDR2 sequences are MDHEN and SYDVKM. V trimming: 3 bases; J trimming: 6 bases; junction bases outside the gene matches: 8.

This sequence joins TRBV6-5 and TRBJ2-7; D may correspond to TRBD1 or TRBD2 (5 bases each). This CDR3 is 15 amino acids long. The germline V and J ends were trimmed by 2 bases and 0 bases, with 11 bases remaining between them. Germline V gene sequence: CDR1 MNHEY, CDR2 SVGAGI. DNA of the CDR3: TGTGCCAGCAGTTACCGGGACGGAAGCTCCTACGAGCAGTACTTC. This sequence encodes CASSYRDGSSYEQYF.

V usage is TRBV18 and J usage is TRBJ2-7; D remains ambiguous. The CDR3 is made up of 13 amino acids. Trimming stripped 5 bases from V and 6 bases from J, with 14 bases between. Germline-derived CDR1 and CDR2 are KGHSH and LQKENI. This chain's CDR3 is CASSVLTAGEQYF. CDR3 coding DNA: TGTGCCAGCTCAGTTCTAACAGCAGGCGAGCAGTACTTC.

The J gene is TRBJ2-7, the V gene TRBV27; D is undetermined. The germline V gene has CDR1 MNHEY and CDR2 SMNVEV (reference sequence). The V and J ends lost 9 bases and 1 base respectively, with 13 bases between them. The CDR3 loop spans 13 amino acids. The CDR3 is CASLYSVSYEQYF. The CDR3 DNA reads TGTGCCAGTCTTTACAGCGTATCCTACGAGCAGTACTTC.

This clone was recorded only once. This chain joins TRBV2 and TRBJ1-1; D gene ambiguous. This CDR3 comprises 11 residues. Germline V gene sequence: CDR1 SNHLY, CDR2 FYNNEI. The V end was cut by 8 bases, the J end by 5 bases, with 9 bases between. CDR3 nucleotides: TGTGCCAGCTTGAGAGGGACTGAAGCTTTCTTT. This gives the protein CASLRGTEAFF.